This is a list of T cell receptor beta chains from one sample in a study of blood T cell repertoires in COVID-19. Some clones are missing from TCRdb's copy, which holds only in-frame ones; the method was immunoSEQ multiplex PCR. The sample holds 250,000 to 350,000 clones; approximately 90% are singletons and the top ten take about 9.8%. Sequencing was performed on PBMCs or T cells enriched from blood (not recorded which). The receptor source for this set is a woman in her late teens or twenties who had recovered from COVID-19. Both conserved end residues are trimmed from each CDR3.

v_gene: TRBV4-3
CDR3aa: ASSRLPGTSGYNEQF

v_gene: TRBV5-1
CDR3aa: ASSLSRTSGTDTQY

v_gene: TRBV7-9
CDR3aa: ASSLASGRGTDTQY

v_gene: TRBV5-1
CDR3aa: ASTRGIVVTDTQY

v_gene: TRBV28
CDR3aa: ASSSGTSGRQSYNEQF

v_gene: TRBV6-2/TRBV6-3
CDR3aa: ASSYSIRTGSRSTEAF

v_gene: TRBV19
CDR3aa: ASSIIAGVNTGELF

v_gene: TRBV7-9
CDR3aa: ASTKSGGIPHEQY

v_gene: TRBV30
CDR3aa: ASRVDSGYGYT

v_gene: TRBV28
CDR3aa: ASRVASYEQY

v_gene: TRBV5-1
CDR3aa: ASSRWTGGFSEAF

v_gene: TRBV7-2
CDR3aa: ASSLGPGDEQF

v_gene: TRBV6-5
CDR3aa: ASSLNFYPYNEQF

v_gene: TRBV30
CDR3aa: AWSPGGGYT

v_gene: TRBV3-1/TRBV3-2
CDR3aa: ASSQEILGDVATNEKLF

v_gene: TRBV29-1
CDR3aa: SVEDGAVGMTDTQY

v_gene: TRBV5-6
CDR3aa: ASSPTSGDYGYT

v_gene: TRBV11-1
CDR3aa: ASSWRGANVLT